This T cell receptor beta chain was documented in a study of monozygotic twins with inflammatory bowel disease. Whole-study findings and limits: IBD patients displayed reduced TCRbeta diversity (inverse Simpson) when set against healthy co-twins. Patient-to-patient differences in immunosuppressive treatment may have added variability to the repertoires.

Remarks on this clonotype: The antigen remains undetermined.

TCR libraries each used approximately 3,500 ng of total RNA. TCRdb re-called the 5' RACE reads; one entry per CDR3 protein, DNA not given. Reported are approximately 330,000 distinct CDR3 sequences; the ten largest clones contain 2% to 2.5%. Specimen: blood. The sequence came from a human donor with ulcerative colitis or Crohn's disease, or a healthy co-twin of an affected twin (not recorded which).

The CDR3 reads CASSVGGVAGVHEQCF. The chain recombines TRBV9 with TRBJ2-7; TCRdb's D gene call, TRBD2, goes unchecked for lack of DNA. This CDR3 contains 16 residues. The germline gives CDR1 SGDLS, CDR2 YYNGEE.